This paragraph reports one TCR beta chain. The sample originates from a study of blood T cell repertoires in COVID-19. Authors' data handling: From reference gene primer amplification, estimates of nucleated cell counts were derived. TCRdb's table, derived via immunoSEQ multiplex PCR, lists solely in-frame clones and lacks some. That table furnishes V, J and clone size, whereas the DNA furnished D and trimming. The table includes 9,000 to 15,000 clones, more than 65% detected once. CDR1 is KGHSH and CDR2 is LQKENI in the germline V gene. Trimming took off 3 bases at V and 2 bases at J, with 2 bases between the two ends. This CDR3 region has 12 residues.

The chain carries TRBV18 and TRBJ1-5, with no clear D. This receptor was identified in a man older than 75 with acute or convalescent COVID-19. Sequenced input: peripheral blood. DNA for the CDR3: TGTGCCAGCTCACCCGGCAATCAGCCCCAGCATTTT. Translating it yields CASSPGNQPQHF.